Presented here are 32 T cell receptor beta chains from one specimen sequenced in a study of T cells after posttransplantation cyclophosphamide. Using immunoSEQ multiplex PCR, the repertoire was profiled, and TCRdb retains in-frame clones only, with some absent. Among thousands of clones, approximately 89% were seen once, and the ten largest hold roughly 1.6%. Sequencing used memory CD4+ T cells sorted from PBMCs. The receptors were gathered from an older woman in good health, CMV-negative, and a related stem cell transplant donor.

CDR3 bases: TGTGCCAGCAGCCGGGACAGGGGAACCACTGAAGCTTTCTTT. This codes for CASSRDRGTTEAFF. The chain uses TRBV11-2 and TRBJ1-1; 10 positions agree with TRBD1. J lost 4 bases, V lost 5 bases, and 4 bases had no gene match. Germline loops: CDR1 SGHAT, CDR2 FQNNGV. This CDR3 comprises 14 residues.

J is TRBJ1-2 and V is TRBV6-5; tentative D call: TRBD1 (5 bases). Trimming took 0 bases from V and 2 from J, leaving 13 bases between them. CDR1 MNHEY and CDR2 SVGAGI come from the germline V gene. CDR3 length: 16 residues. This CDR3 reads CASSYSARAKNYGYTF. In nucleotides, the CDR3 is TGTGCCAGCAGTTACTCGGCCAGGGCTAAGAACTATGGCTACACCTTC.

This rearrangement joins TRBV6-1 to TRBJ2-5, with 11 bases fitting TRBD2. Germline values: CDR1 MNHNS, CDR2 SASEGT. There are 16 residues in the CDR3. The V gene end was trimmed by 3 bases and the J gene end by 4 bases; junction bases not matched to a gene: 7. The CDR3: CASSDLLAGEGETQYF. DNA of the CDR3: TGTGCCAGCAGTGACCTACTAGCGGGAGAAGGAGAGACCCAGTACTTC.

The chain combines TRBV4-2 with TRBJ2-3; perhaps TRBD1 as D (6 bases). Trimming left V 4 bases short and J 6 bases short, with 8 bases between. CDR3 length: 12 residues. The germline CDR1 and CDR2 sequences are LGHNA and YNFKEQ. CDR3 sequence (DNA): TGTGCCAGCAGCCCCCAGGGGGATACGCAGTATTTT. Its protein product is CASSPQGDTQYF.

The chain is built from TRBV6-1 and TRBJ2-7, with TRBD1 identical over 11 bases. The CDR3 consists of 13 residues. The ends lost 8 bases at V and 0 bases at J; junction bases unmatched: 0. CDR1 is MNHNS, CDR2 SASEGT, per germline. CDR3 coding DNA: TGTGCCAGCGGGACAGGGGGCTCCTACGAGCAGTACTTC. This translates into CASGTGGSYEQYF.

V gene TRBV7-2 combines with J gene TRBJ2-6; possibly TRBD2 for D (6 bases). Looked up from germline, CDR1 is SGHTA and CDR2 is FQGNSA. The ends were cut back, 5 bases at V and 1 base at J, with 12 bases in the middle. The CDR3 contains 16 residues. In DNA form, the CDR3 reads TGTGCCAGCAGCCTATTGGGGGGATCTGGGGCCAACGTCCTGACTTTC. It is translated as CASSLLGGSGANVLTF.

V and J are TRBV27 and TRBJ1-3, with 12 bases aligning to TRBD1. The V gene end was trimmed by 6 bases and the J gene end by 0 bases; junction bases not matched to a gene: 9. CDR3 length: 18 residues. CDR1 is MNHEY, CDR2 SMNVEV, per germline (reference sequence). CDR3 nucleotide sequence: TGTGCCAGCAGAGCCGGGACAGGGGGCCTTTCCTCTGGAAACACCATATATTTT. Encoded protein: CASRAGTGGLSSGNTIYF.

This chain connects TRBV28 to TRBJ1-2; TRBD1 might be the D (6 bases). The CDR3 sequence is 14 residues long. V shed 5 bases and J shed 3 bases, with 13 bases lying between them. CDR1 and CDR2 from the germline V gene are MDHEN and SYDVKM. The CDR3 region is CASSLPHRDYGYTF. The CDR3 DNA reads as TGTGCCAGCAGTCTCCCCCACAGGGACTATGGCTACACCTTC.

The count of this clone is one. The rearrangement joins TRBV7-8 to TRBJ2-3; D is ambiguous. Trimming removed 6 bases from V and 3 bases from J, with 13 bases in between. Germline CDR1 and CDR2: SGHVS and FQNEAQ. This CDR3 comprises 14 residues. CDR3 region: CASRTFFRTDTQYF. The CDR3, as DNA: TGTGCCAGCAGGACTTTTTTTCGGACAGATACGCAGTATTTT.

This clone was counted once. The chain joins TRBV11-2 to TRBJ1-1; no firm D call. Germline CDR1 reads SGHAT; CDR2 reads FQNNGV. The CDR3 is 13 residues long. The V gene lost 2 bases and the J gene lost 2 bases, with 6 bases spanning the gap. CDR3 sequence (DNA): TGTGCCAGCAGCTTATTCCGTAACACTGAAGCTTTCTTT. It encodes CASSLFRNTEAFF. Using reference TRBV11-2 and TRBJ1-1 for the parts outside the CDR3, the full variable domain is EAGVAQSPRYKIIEKRQSVAFWCNPISGHATLYWYQQILGQGPKLLIQFQNNGVVDDSQLPKDRFSAERLKGVDSTLKIQPAKLEDSAVYLCASSLFRNTEAFFGQGTRLTVV.

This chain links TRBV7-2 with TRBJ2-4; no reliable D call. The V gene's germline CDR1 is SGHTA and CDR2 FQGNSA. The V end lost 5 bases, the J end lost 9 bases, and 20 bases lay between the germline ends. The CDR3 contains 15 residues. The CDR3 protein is CASSRSGYNGGIQYF. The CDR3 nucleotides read TGTGCCAGCAGCCGTTCCGGGTATAACGGCGGCATTCAGTACTTC.

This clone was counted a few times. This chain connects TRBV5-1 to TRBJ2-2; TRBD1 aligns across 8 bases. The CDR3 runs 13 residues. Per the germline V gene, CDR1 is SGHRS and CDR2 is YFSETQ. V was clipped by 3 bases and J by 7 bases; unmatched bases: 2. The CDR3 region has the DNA TGCGCCAGCAGCTCCGGACAGGGCGGGGAGCTGTTTTTT. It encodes CASSSGQGGELFF.

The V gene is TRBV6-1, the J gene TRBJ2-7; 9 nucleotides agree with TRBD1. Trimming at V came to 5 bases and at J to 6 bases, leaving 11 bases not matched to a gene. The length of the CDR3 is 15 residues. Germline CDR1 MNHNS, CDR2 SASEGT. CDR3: CASSPSGTGRREQYV. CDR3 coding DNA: TGTGCCAGCAGTCCTTCCGGGACAGGGAGGCGCGAGCAGTACGTC.

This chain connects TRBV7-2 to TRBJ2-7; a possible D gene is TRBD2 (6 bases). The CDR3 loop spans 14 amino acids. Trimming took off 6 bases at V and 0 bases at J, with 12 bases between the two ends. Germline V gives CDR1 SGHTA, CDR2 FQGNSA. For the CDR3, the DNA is TGTGCCAGCAGGGGACGGGAGAACTCCTACGAGCAGTACTTC. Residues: CASRGRENSYEQYF.

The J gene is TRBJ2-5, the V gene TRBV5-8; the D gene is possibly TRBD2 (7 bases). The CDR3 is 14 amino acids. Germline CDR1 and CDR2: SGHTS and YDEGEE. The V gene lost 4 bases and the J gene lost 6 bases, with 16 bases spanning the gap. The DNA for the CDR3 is TGTGCCAGCAGCGGGGGGGCGGACGGACAGACCCAGTACTTC. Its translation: CASSGGADGQTQYF.

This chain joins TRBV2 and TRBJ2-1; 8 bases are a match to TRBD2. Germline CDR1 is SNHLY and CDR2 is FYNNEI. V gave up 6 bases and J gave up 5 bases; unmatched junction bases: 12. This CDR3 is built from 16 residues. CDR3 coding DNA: TGTGCCAGCAGCCGGGTATCTGGAGCGGGAGACAATGAGCAGTTCTTC. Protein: CASSRVSGAGDNEQFF.

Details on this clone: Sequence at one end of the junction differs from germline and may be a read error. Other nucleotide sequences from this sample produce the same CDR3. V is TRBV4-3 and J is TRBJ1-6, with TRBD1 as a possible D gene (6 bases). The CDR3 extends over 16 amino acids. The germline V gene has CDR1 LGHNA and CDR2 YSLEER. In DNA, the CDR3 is TGCGCCAGCAGCCAAAGCCCGGGACACTCAAATTCCCCCCTCCACTTT. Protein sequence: CASSQSPGHSNSPLHF.

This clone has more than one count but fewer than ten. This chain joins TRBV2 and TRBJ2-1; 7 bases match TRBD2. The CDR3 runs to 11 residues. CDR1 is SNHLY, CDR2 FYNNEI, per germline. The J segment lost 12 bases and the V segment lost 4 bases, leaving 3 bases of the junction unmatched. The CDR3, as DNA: TGTGCCAGCAGTGGACTAGCCGGGCAGTTCTTC. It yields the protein CASSGLAGQFF.

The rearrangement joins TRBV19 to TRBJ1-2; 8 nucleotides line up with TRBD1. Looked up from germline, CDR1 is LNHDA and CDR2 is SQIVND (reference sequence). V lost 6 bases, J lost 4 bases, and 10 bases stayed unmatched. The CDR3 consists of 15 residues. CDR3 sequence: CASSVEHDRGYGYTF. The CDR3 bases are TGTGCCAGTAGCGTTGAACATGACAGGGGCTATGGCTACACCTTC.

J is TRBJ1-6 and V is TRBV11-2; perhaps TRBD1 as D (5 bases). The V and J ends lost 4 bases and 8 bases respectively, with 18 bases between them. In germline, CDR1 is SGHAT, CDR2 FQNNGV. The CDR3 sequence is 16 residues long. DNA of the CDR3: TGTGCCAGCAGCTCCCTTGTGCGGGGGAGTGATTCACCCCTCCACTTT. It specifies CASSSLVRGSDSPLHF.

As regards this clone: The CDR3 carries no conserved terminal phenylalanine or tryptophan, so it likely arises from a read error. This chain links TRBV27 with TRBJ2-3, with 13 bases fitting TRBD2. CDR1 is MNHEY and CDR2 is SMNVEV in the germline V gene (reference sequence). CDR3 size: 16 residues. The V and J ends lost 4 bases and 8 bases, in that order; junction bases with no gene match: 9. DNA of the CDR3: TGTGCCAGCAGTTCCACTAGCGGGGGGGCGCGGGGTACGCAGTATCTT. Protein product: CASSSTSGGARGTQYL.

The CDR3 bases are TGCGCCAGCAGCTTGAGGGCAGGGGGCTATGAGCAGTTCTTC. Translated, it gives CASSLRAGGYEQFF. The chain is built from TRBV5-1 and TRBJ2-1, with 8 bases matching TRBD1. Germline CDR1 reads SGHRS; CDR2 reads YFSETQ. Germline trimming cut 1 base from V and 8 bases from J; bases unmatched to any gene: 5. This CDR3 region has 14 residues.

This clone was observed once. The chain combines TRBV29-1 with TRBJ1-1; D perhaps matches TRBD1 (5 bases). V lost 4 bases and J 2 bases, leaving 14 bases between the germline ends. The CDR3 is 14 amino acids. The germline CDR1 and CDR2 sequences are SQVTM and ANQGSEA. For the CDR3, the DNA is TGCAGCGTTGGCCAAACGGGGGTTAACACTGAAGCTTTCTTT. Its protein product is CSVGQTGVNTEAFF.

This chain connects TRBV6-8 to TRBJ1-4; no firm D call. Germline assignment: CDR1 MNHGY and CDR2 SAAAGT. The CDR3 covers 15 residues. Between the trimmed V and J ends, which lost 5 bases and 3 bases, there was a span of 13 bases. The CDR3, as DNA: TGTGCCAGCAGTCGGCCGCATCAGGCTAATGAAAAACTGTTTTTT. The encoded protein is CASSRPHQANEKLFF.

The CDR3 sequence: CASPADNEKLFF. The CDR3 DNA follows: TGTGCCAGCCCCGCGGATAATGAAAAACTGTTTTTT. The chain uses TRBV6-4 and TRBJ1-4; D is uncertain. Germline-derived CDR1 and CDR2 are MRHNA and SNTAGT. The CDR3 extends over 12 amino acids. Trimming removed 8 bases at V and 4 bases at J, with 8 bases between.

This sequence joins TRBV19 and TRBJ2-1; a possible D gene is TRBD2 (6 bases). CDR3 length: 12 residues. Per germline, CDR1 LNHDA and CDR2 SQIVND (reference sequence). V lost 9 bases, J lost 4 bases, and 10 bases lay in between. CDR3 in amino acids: CASGTQYNEQFF. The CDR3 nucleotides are TGTGCCAGCGGGACTCAGTACAATGAGCAGTTCTTC.

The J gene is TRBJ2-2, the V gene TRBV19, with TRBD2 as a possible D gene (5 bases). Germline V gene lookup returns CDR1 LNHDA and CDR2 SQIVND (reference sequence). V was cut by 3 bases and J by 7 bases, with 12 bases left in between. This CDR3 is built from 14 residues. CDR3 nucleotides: TGTGCCAGTAGTATGAGGGTAGCTGGCGGGGAGCTGTTTTTT. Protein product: CASSMRVAGGELFF. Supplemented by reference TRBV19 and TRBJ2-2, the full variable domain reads DGGITQSPKYLFRKEGQNVTLSCEQNLNHDAMYWYRQDPGQGLRLIYYSQIVNDFQKGDIAEGYSVSREKKESFPLTVTSAQKNPTAFYLCASSMRVAGGELFFGEGSRLTVL.

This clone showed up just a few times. The CDR3 reads CAIGQGYEQYV. CDR3 coding DNA: TGTGCCATAGGACAGGGCTACGAGCAGTACGTC. The rearrangement joins TRBV10-3 to TRBJ2-7, with 8 bases lining up with TRBD1. Germline CDR1 ENHRY, CDR2 SYGVKD. The V gene end was trimmed by 9 bases and the J gene end by 3 bases; junction bases not matched to a gene: 1. There are 11 residues in the CDR3.

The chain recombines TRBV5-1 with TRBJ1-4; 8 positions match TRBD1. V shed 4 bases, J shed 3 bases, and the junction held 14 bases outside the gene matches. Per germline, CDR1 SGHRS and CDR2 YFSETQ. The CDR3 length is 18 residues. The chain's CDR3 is CASSPNEGRGHSNEKLFF. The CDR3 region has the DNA TGCGCCAGCAGCCCCAACGAGGGCAGGGGGCATTCTAATGAAAAACTGTTTTTT.

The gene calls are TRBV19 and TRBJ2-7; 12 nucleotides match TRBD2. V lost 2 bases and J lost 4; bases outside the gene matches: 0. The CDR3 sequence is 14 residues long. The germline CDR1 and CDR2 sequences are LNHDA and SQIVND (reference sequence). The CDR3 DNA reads TGTGCCAGTAGTATAACTAGCGGGAGGTACGAGCAGTACTTC. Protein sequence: CASSITSGRYEQYF. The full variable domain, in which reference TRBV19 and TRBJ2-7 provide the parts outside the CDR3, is DGGITQSPKYLFRKEGQNVTLSCEQNLNHDAMYWYRQDPGQGLRLIYYSQIVNDFQKGDIAEGYSVSREKKESFPLTVTSAQKNPTAFYLCASSITSGRYEQYFGPGTRLTVT.

CDR3 sequence: CASSPRTGGGETQYF. DNA for the CDR3: TGTGCCAGCAGCCCCCGGACAGGGGGCGGGGAGACCCAGTACTTC. The rearrangement joins TRBV7-2 to TRBJ2-5; 11 bases line up with TRBD1. This CDR3 contains 15 residues. Unmatched junction bases numbered 7, after V lost 5 bases and J lost 5 bases. Germline V gene sequence: CDR1 SGHTA, CDR2 FQGNSA.

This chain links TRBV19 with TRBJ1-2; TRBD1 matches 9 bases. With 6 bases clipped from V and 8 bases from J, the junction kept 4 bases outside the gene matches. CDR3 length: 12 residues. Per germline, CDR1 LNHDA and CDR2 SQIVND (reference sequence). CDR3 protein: CASRGQGKGYTF. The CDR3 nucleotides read TGTGCCAGTAGGGGACAGGGCAAAGGCTACACCTTC.